Listed below are T cell receptor beta chains from one sample, sequenced in a study of T cell responses to AZD1222 COVID-19 vaccine. Only in-frame clones appear in the TCRdb table, and some are missing; sequencing was by immunoSEQ multiplex PCR. The table has approximately 70,000 clones, 75% to 85% seen once. Source: peripheral blood, taken 28 days after the second AZD1222 dose. Receptors were obtained from an adult who received the AZD1222 COVID-19 vaccine. CDR3s include the opening cysteine and the closing phenylalanine or tryptophan. A D gene is named only where the DNA matches it firmly. Some rows have no size entry. The others give once, few or many, or a class for an expanded clone.

CDR3 DNA | CDR3 protein | J gene | V gene | clone size | D gene
TGTGCCAGCAGTTACTTGACAGCTGAAGCTTTCTTT | CASSYLTAEAFF | TRBJ1-1 | TRBV6-5 | few | NA
TGTGCCAGCGGAGGACAGACCGGGGAGCTGTTTTTT | CASGGQTGELFF | TRBJ2-2 | TRBV5-6 | NA | NA
TGTGCCAGCAGCCCTAACCGACAGGGGAATGCGCCCCAGCATTTT | CASSPNRQGNAPQHF | TRBJ1-5 | TRBV7-8 | NA | TRBD1
TGTGCCAGCAGTGAGGACGTAGCCAAAAACATTCAGTACTTC | CASSEDVAKNIQYF | TRBJ2-4 | TRBV2 | NA | NA
TGTGCCAGCGGATACAACGAGAACACTGAAGCTTTCTTT | CASGYNENTEAFF | TRBJ1-1 | TRBV6-5 | NA | NA
TGCGCCAGCAGTTCTAGCGGGGGGGAACGGGATAGCACAGATACGCAGTATTTT | CASSSSGGERDSTDTQYF | TRBJ2-3 | TRBV10-1 | once | TRBD2
TGTGCCAGCAGCCAAGCGGGAGGGGCTTTTAATGAGCAGTTCTTC | CASSQAGGAFNEQFF | TRBJ2-1 | TRBV3-1/TRBV3-2 | NA | TRBD2
TGTGCCAGCAGTCCTCCGGGGGGGTATCGGCGGAACTCACCCCTCCACTTT | CASSPPGGYRRNSPLHF | TRBJ1-6 | TRBV2 | NA | NA
TGCGCCAGCAGCACGGACAGGGGGAGCACTGAAGCTTTCTTT | CASSTDRGSTEAFF | TRBJ1-1 | TRBV5-1 | NA | TRBD1
TGTGCCAGCAGGGAGACAGGGTTTAACACTGAAGCTTTCTTT | CASRETGFNTEAFF | TRBJ1-1 | TRBV25-1 | NA | TRBD1
TGTGCCAGCAGCCCTAGCGGGAGTAACACTGAAGCTTTCTTT | CASSPSGSNTEAFF | TRBJ1-1 | TRBV7-2 | NA | NA
TGTGCCAGCAGCCATGGGGCGGACAGGAGCAATCAGCCCCAGCATTTT | CASSHGADRSNQPQHF | TRBJ1-5 | TRBV4-2 | NA | TRBD1
TGTGCCAGCAGTATTACAGGGGCAGTTGAAGCTTTCTTT | CASSITGAVEAFF | TRBJ1-1 | TRBV6-5 | NA | TRBD1
TGTGCCAGCAGTTCGTCCGGGACTAGCGGGAATTGGAATGAGCAGTTCTTC | CASSSSGTSGNWNEQFF | TRBJ2-1 | TRBV28 | NA | TRBD2
TGTGCCAGCAACTCCTGGGGGGGTAGTTTGGTCTATGGCTACACCTTC | CASNSWGGSLVYGYTF | TRBJ1-2 | TRBV6-6 | NA | NA
TGTGCCAGCTCACCATACGCTAGGGGATATAGCAATCAGCCCCAGCATTTT | CASSPYARGYSNQPQHF | TRBJ1-5 | TRBV18 | NA | NA
TGTGCCAGCAGCTCCCTCCCGGGACAGAGTCCCTACGAGCAGTACTTC | CASSSLPGQSPYEQYF | TRBJ2-7 | TRBV7-6 | NA | TRBD1
TGTGCCAGCAGCCGCACCCGGGCGGAACATGGCTACACCTTC | CASSRTRAEHGYTF | TRBJ1-2 | TRBV13 | few | NA
TGCAGCGTTGTGGGTTCCGGGGGGAACAATGAGCAGTTCTTC | CSVVGSGGNNEQFF | TRBJ2-1 | TRBV29-1 | NA | TRBD2
TGTGCCAGCAGCTTTACTCCGGTTGTGGTGAACACTGAAGCTTTCTTT | CASSFTPVVVNTEAFF | TRBJ1-1 | TRBV9 | once | NA
TGCGCCAGCAAGGTTAGCGGGGGGGTTCAAGAGACCCAGTACTTC | CASKVSGGVQETQYF | TRBJ2-5 | TRBV5-1 | NA | TRBD2
TGTGCCAGCAGTGAAGCCGGGCGGGTCGGTGGCTACACCTTC | CASSEAGRVGGYTF | TRBJ1-2 | TRBV6-1 | NA | NA
TGTGCCAGCAGTGAAGCGACAGCCCGATTT | CASSEATARF | TRBJ1-1 | TRBV2 | once | NA
TGTGCCAGCAGCCAAGTGAACCGGGGTACCTATGGCTACACCTTC | CASSQVNRGTYGYTF | TRBJ1-2 | TRBV3-1/TRBV3-2 | NA | NA
TGTGCCAGCAGTGAACTAGCGGGGATGACAGATACGCAGTATTTT | CASSELAGMTDTQYF | TRBJ2-3 | TRBV6-1 | NA | TRBD2
TGTGCCAGCAGCTTAGGCAGGGTCGCCAATAATTCACCCCTCCACTTT | CASSLGRVANNSPLHF | TRBJ1-6 | TRBV11-2 | NA | NA
TGTGCCAGCAGTGAATTGGTGACGCATAGCAATCAGCCCCAGCATTTT | CASSELVTHSNQPQHF | TRBJ1-5 | TRBV6-1 | NA | NA
TGTGCCAGCAGCCACTGGGACAGGGTAAACTATGGCTACACCTTC | CASSHWDRVNYGYTF | TRBJ1-2 | TRBV3-1/TRBV3-2 | once | TRBD1
TGTGCCAGCTGGGGTCGGTTGAGGACTGAAGCTTTCTTT | CASWGRLRTEAFF | TRBJ1-1 | TRBV27 | once | NA
TGTGCCAGTAGGCCAGACAGGGGGCGGTATGGCTACACCTTC | CASRPDRGRYGYTF | TRBJ1-2 | TRBV19 | NA | TRBD1
TGTGCCAGCAGCCACATAATAACGGACAGAATATTACCCACCGGGGAGCTGTTTTTT | CASSHIITDRILPTGELFF | TRBJ2-2 | TRBV3-1/TRBV3-2 | NA | NA
TGCGCCAGCAGCCAAGCAGGGAATCAGCACTATGGCTACACCTTC | CASSQAGNQHYGYTF | TRBJ1-2 | TRBV4-3 | NA | NA
TGTGCCAGCAGCCTAGTACTGGACAGGGCGTCTCTGAATCAGGGCTACACCTTC | CASSLVLDRASLNQGYTF | TRBJ1-2 | TRBV6-2/TRBV6-3 | NA | TRBD1
TGCGCCAGCAGCTTGGATATGCAGGGAGGGGCTGAAGCTTTCTTT | CASSLDMQGGAEAFF | TRBJ1-1 | TRBV5-1 | NA | NA
TGTGCCACCAGCGGGGCAGGGGCTCCAATGAATGAAAAACTGTTTTTT | CATSGAGAPMNEKLFF | TRBJ1-4 | TRBV15 | few | NA
TGCGCCAGCAGCCGAGGGTACCCTGGGGCCCAAGAGACCCAGTACTTC | CASSRGYPGAQETQYF | TRBJ2-5 | TRBV5-1 | NA | NA
TGTGCCAGCAGTGAAAAGATAGCCTGGTACAATGAGCAGTTCTTC | CASSEKIAWYNEQFF | TRBJ2-1 | TRBV2 | NA | NA
TGTGCCAGCAGTTCTCAGGAAATCAATTCACCCCTCCACTTT | CASSSQEINSPLHF | TRBJ1-6 | TRBV2 | NA | NA
TGTGCCAGCAGTTACGGACAGACTAATGAAAAACTGTTTTTT | CASSYGQTNEKLFF | TRBJ1-4 | TRBV28 | NA | NA
TGTGCCAGTAGTATGGACAGGGATTCCATTCAGTACTTC | CASSMDRDSIQYF | TRBJ2-4 | TRBV19 | NA | TRBD1